This T cell receptor beta chain was found in a study of cytomegalovirus exposure and HLA in healthy donors. PCR was performed using 60 Vbeta and 13 Jbeta primers. Some clones are missing from TCRdb's copy, which holds only in-frame ones; the method was immunoSEQ multiplex PCR. The sample carries approximately 190,000 clones, around 84% recorded once. The V segment lost 0 bases and the J segment 6 bases; nucleotides outside the gene matches: 20. The CDR3 totals 19 residues. Germline V gives CDR1 SGHTS, CDR2 YDEGEE. The chain recombines TRBV5-8 with TRBJ1-2; 7 positions match TRBD1. The receptor was derived from a woman aged 50 to 65 in good health and CMV-seropositive. Sample: PBMCs. The DNA for the CDR3 is TGTGCCAGCAGCTTGGAGGTAAAGGGACAGTTCTCACGGCGGGATGGCTACACCTTC. Its translation is CASSLEVKGQFSRRDGYTF.